The 23 T cell receptor beta chains in this list originate from one sample, sequenced in a study of blood T cell repertoires in COVID-19. Data came from immunoSEQ multiplex PCR; TCRdb stores just in-frame clones and leaves some out. The sample has about 37,000 clones; over 75% are singletons. Sequencing was carried out using peripheral blood. The receptors here all came from a man between 60 and 70 years old with active COVID-19.

In its sample, this clone was seen a few times. V and J are TRBV28 and TRBJ2-1, with 9 bases identical to TRBD2. Trimming at V came to 5 bases and at J to 6 bases, leaving 11 bases not matched to a gene. The CDR3 runs 16 residues. Germline CDR1 is MDHEN and CDR2 is SYDVKM. Written as DNA, the CDR3 is TGTGCCAGCAGTCCCATGGGGACTAGCTGGGCCAATGAGCAGTTCTTC. It translates to CASSPMGTSWANEQFF.

The chain has TRBV2 and TRBJ2-7; TRBD2 matches at 7 bases. Germline trimming cut 1 base from V and 2 bases from J; bases unmatched to any gene: 2. The CDR3 has 14 amino acids. Germline V gene sequence: CDR1 SNHLY, CDR2 FYNNEI. For the CDR3, the DNA is TGTGCCAGCAGTGAAGACGGGAGGACCTACGAGCAGTACTTC. The encoded protein is CASSEDGRTYEQYF.

This clone was seen more than once but under ten times. This CDR3 is also generated by other DNA sequences in the sample. The chain recombines TRBV2 with TRBJ1-5; TRBD1 is a possible D gene (5 bases). Germline V gives CDR1 SNHLY, CDR2 FYNNEI. The V end was cut by 2 bases, the J end by 1 base, with 6 bases between. The CDR3 length is 14 residues. The CDR3, as DNA: TGTGCCAGCAGTGAACAGGGCAGCAATCAGCCCCAGCATTTT. The encoded protein is CASSEQGSNQPQHF.

This clone has just one count. V usage is TRBV6-5 and J usage is TRBJ2-7, with 9 bases identical to TRBD2. The CDR3 loop spans 16 amino acids. Germline loops: CDR1 MNHEY, CDR2 SVGAGI. J lost 1 base, V lost 0 bases, and 4 bases had no gene match. The DNA of the CDR3 is TGTGCCAGCAGTTACTCGAGACTAGCGGCGTCCTACGAGCAGTACTTC. This codes for CASSYSRLAASYEQYF.

The count of this clone is one. The CDR3 region is CASRRTDRGINQPQHF. CDR3 bases: TGTGCCAGCAGACGAACGGACAGGGGTATCAATCAGCCCCAGCATTTT. The chain has TRBV28 and TRBJ1-5, with 9 bases lining up with TRBD1. The CDR3 sequence is 16 residues long. J lost 3 bases, V lost 6 bases, and 9 bases had no gene match. Germline CDR1 MDHEN, CDR2 SYDVKM.

The chain has TRBV28 and TRBJ1-5, with a tentative D call TRBD1 (6 bases). Germline lookup yields CDR1 MDHEN and CDR2 SYDVKM. The CDR3 consists of 14 residues. Trimming shortened V by 6 bases and J by 4 bases, and 13 bases separated the two germline ends. The DNA of the CDR3 is TGTGCCAGCAGCAGGACAGAACGAAATCAGCCCCAGCATTTT. Its translation is CASSRTERNQPQHF.

The chain uses TRBV5-1 and TRBJ2-7; TRBD2 agrees at 8 bases. CDR1 is SGHRS and CDR2 is YFSETQ in the germline V gene. Trimming cost V 0 bases and J 5 bases; bases outside gene matches: 10. The CDR3 length is 16 residues. CDR3 loop: CASSLDGPGGPHEQYF. Here the CDR3 DNA reads TGCGCCAGCAGCTTGGACGGGCCGGGAGGGCCTCACGAGCAGTACTTC.

V usage is TRBV19 and J usage is TRBJ2-4; 8 bases are a match to TRBD2. Germline V lookup: CDR1 LNHDA, CDR2 SQIVND (reference sequence). Losses at the gene ends were 0 bases for V and 1 base for J; bases not matched to a gene: 8. The CDR3 has 18 residues. CDR3 coding DNA: TGTGCCAGTAGTATAGATCAGAGCGGGAGCTCCGCCAAAAACATTCAGTACTTC. Its protein product is CASSIDQSGSSAKNIQYF.

This chain joins TRBV27 and TRBJ2-7; TRBD2 agrees at 10 bases. V lost 8 bases, J lost 5 bases, and 9 bases stayed unmatched. Germline values: CDR1 MNHEY, CDR2 SMNVEV (reference sequence). CDR3 length equals 14 residues. The CDR3 DNA reads as TGTGCCAGCGGGCTAGCGGGAGTTTTACACGAGCAGTACTTC. Protein: CASGLAGVLHEQYF.

This chain joins TRBV19 and TRBJ1-1; no clear D. Germline V gene lookup returns CDR1 LNHDA and CDR2 SQIVND (reference sequence). The CDR3 consists of 12 residues. V was cut by 6 bases and J by 11 bases, with 16 bases left in between. The CDR3 DNA reads as TGTGCCAGTAGCCCTATCCCCGGGAGGGCTTTCTTT. Protein: CASSPIPGRAFF. The variable domain in full, with the rest retrieved from reference TRBV19 and TRBJ1-1, is DGGITQSPKYLFRKEGQNVTLSCEQNLNHDAMYWYRQDPGQGLRLIYYSQIVNDFQKGDIAEGYSVSREKKESFPLTVTSAQKNPTAFYLCASSPIPGRAFFGQGTRLTVV.

This chain links TRBV5-1 with TRBJ2-2, with D possibly TRBD1 on 5 matching bases. The length of the CDR3 is 15 residues. CDR1 is SGHRS, CDR2 YFSETQ, per germline. Trimming stripped 4 bases from V and 1 base from J, with 11 bases between. In DNA form, the CDR3 reads TGCGCCAGCAGCCCCCTGACAGTGAACACCGGGGAGCTGTTTTTT. It codes for CASSPLTVNTGELFF. Full variable domain (missing parts from reference TRBV5-1 and TRBJ2-2): KAGVTQTPRYLIKTRGQQVTLSCSPISGHRSVSWYQQTPGQGLQFLFEYFSETQRNKGNFPGRFSGRQFSNSRSEMNVSTLELGDSALYLCASSPLTVNTGELFFGEGSRLTVL.

The chain recombines TRBV9 with TRBJ2-1; 8 bases are a match to TRBD2. V trimming: 0 bases; J trimming: 3 bases; junction bases outside the gene matches: 5. The CDR3 sequence is 16 residues long. Germline CDR1 and CDR2: SGDLS and YYNGEE. The CDR3 spells CASSVGDSGNYNEQFF. CDR3 DNA: TGTGCCAGCAGCGTAGGGGATAGCGGGAACTACAATGAGCAGTTCTTC.

The J gene is TRBJ2-7, the V gene TRBV18; 13 bases agree with TRBD2. The germline CDR1 and CDR2 sequences are KGHSH and LQKENI. The CDR3 extends over 15 amino acids. V lost 5 bases and J lost 5; bases outside the gene matches: 6. The CDR3 loop is CASSATSGRANEQYF. For the CDR3, the DNA is TGTGCCAGCTCAGCCACTAGCGGGAGGGCCAACGAGCAGTACTTC. The variable domain in full, completed from reference TRBV18 and TRBJ2-7, reads NAGVMQNPRHLVRRRGQEARLRCSPMKGHSHVYWYRQLPEEGLKFMVYLQKENIIDESGMPKERFSAEFPKEGPSILRIQQVVRGDSAAYFCASSATSGRANEQYFGPGTRLTVT.

This clone was recorded only once. The chain joins TRBV2 to TRBJ2-7; the D gene is possibly TRBD1 (6 bases). V was clipped by 8 bases and J by 3 bases, with 11 bases between them. The germline V gene has CDR1 SNHLY and CDR2 FYNNEI. This CDR3 region has 12 residues. CDR3 DNA sequence: TGTGCCAGCCAGGACAGAGGCTACGAGCAGTACTTC. As protein: CASQDRGYEQYF.

CDR3 protein: CASSRMTGLIADTQYF. The CDR3 DNA sequence: TGTGCCAGTAGTCGTATGACAGGGTTGATAGCAGATACGCAGTATTTT. The V gene is TRBV19, the J gene TRBJ2-3, with 7 bases fitting TRBD1. Looked up from germline, CDR1 is LNHDA and CDR2 is SQIVND (reference sequence). This CDR3 has 16 residues. With 5 bases clipped from V and 4 bases from J, the junction kept 12 bases outside the gene matches.

The chain recombines TRBV7-2 with TRBJ2-2; D is uncertain. Trimming shortened V by 7 bases and J by 1 base, and 7 bases separated the two germline ends. In germline, CDR1 is SGHTA, CDR2 FQGNSA. This CDR3 region has 13 residues. CDR3 amino acids: CASTILNTGELFF. CDR3 bases: TGTGCCAGCACTATCTTGAACACCGGGGAGCTGTTTTTT.

This clone has just one count. The J gene is TRBJ2-7, the V gene TRBV18; 7 bases agree with TRBD1. Germline V gene data show CDR1 as KGHSH and CDR2 as LQKENI. The J segment lost 0 bases and the V segment lost 3 bases, leaving 14 bases of the junction unmatched. This CDR3 comprises 18 residues. CDR3 sequence: CASSPGTAKFLSSYEQYF. The CDR3 DNA reads TGTGCCAGCTCACCCGGGACAGCGAAGTTTCTGAGCTCCTACGAGCAGTACTTC.

This clone was seen only a few times. The chain employs TRBV27 and TRBJ2-7, with TRBD2 as a possible D gene (5 bases). Germline lookup yields CDR1 MNHEY and CDR2 SMNVEV (reference sequence). This CDR3 is built from 16 residues. Trimming took 4 bases from V and 4 from J, leaving 20 bases between them. CDR3 sequence (DNA): TGTGCCAGCAGTTCCTCCCCACTAGTTGGGTTGTACGAGCAGTACTTC. Its translation: CASSSSPLVGLYEQYF.

The sample holds one count of this clone. The gene calls are TRBV24-1 and TRBJ2-3, with TRBD1 matching 7 bases. This CDR3 is 15 amino acids long. The J segment lost 3 bases and the V segment lost 4 bases, leaving 6 bases of the junction unmatched. CDR1 and CDR2 (germline): KGHDR, SFDVKD. Written as DNA, the CDR3 is TGTGCCACCAGTGAGGGCAGGGGGTGGACAGATACGCAGTATTTT. This codes for CATSEGRGWTDTQYF.

This clone was counted between two and nine times. The CDR3 loop reads CASSSGPRASDYEQFF. CDR3 coding DNA: TGTGCCAGCAGCTCCGGGCCGAGGGCTTCTGATTACGAGCAGTTCTTC. The chain couples TRBV7-6 to TRBJ2-1; maybe TRBD2 (5 bases). Germline CDR1 SGHVS, CDR2 FNYEAQ. V was trimmed by 4 bases and J by 10 bases, leaving 23 bases between them. The CDR3 spans 16 residues.

This clone showed up just once. The genes are TRBV7-2 and TRBJ1-3; the D is unclear. V lost 3 bases and J lost 4, with 7 bases in between. This CDR3 contains 13 residues. Germline values: CDR1 SGHTA, CDR2 FQGNSA. The CDR3 sequence: CASSFERGNTIYF. Written as DNA, the CDR3 is TGTGCCAGCAGCTTCGAGAGGGGAAACACCATATATTTT.

V and J are TRBV10-2 and TRBJ1-4; D remains ambiguous. V gave up 4 bases and J gave up 7 bases, with 13 bases separating them. Germline V CDR1 and CDR2: WSHSY, SAAADI. The CDR3 extends over 14 amino acids. CDR3 protein: CASSVLLRLEKLFF. In DNA, the CDR3 is TGCGCCAGCAGTGTCTTGCTGAGGCTTGAAAAACTGTTTTTT.

This clone was detected only a few times. This chain uses TRBV30 with TRBJ1-5, with 10 bases identical to TRBD1. CDR3 length: 17 amino acids. V gave up 3 bases and J gave up 0 bases; unmatched junction bases: 8. Germline V lookup: CDR1 GTSNPN, CDR2 SVGIG (reference sequence). The CDR3 here is CAWSLRDRGYSNQPQHF. DNA of the CDR3: TGTGCCTGGAGCCTCCGGGACAGGGGATATAGCAATCAGCCCCAGCATTTT. Looking up the rest from reference TRBV30 and TRBJ1-5 gives the full variable domain: SQTIHQWPATLVQPVGSPLSLECTVEGTSNPNLYWYRQAAGRGLQLLFYSVGIGQISSEVPQNLSASRPQDRQFILSSKKLLLSDSGFYLCAWSLRDRGYSNQPQHFGDGTRLSIL.